Listed here are 25 T cell receptor beta chains from one sample, sequenced in a study of radiation and T cells in renal cell carcinoma. Noted time point: blood 4 weeks post-SBRT, at nephrectomy. This sample's treatment: 15 Gy SBRT to primary tumor, nephrectomy 4 weeks later. Data came from immunoSEQ multiplex PCR; TCRdb stores just in-frame clones and leaves some out. The table records some 150,000 clones, approximately 86% of them present only once. The specimen comprised blood, sampled from a patient whose treatment included radiotherapy and nephrectomy. These receptors came from a woman aged 45-65 years with renal cell carcinoma.

This chain links TRBV11-2 with TRBJ1-2; D is undetermined. The CDR3 is 15 residues long. Germline V lookup: CDR1 SGHAT, CDR2 FQNNGV. V lost 0 bases and J lost 8, with 16 bases in between. Here the CDR3 reads CASSLDRASGEGYTF. CDR3 DNA: TGTGCCAGCAGCTTAGATCGGGCCAGCGGGGAGGGCTACACCTTC.

The V call is TRBV28, the J call TRBJ2-7, with 9 positions matching TRBD1. The CDR3 spans 14 residues. Trimming at V came to 5 bases and at J to 5 bases, leaving 7 bases not matched to a gene. CDR1 and CDR2 from the germline V gene are MDHEN and SYDVKM. The CDR3 coding sequence is TGTGCCAGCAGTCGGACAGGGGTGGGCAACGAGCAGTACTTC. Its protein product is CASSRTGVGNEQYF. Using reference TRBV28 and TRBJ2-7 for the parts outside the CDR3, the full variable domain is DVKVTQSSRYLVKRTGEKVFLECVQDMDHENMFWYRQDPGLGLRLIYFSYDVKMKEKGDIPEGYSVSREKKERFSLILESASTNQTSMYLCASSRTGVGNEQYFGPGTRLTVT.

This clone came up once. This chain uses TRBV7-2 with TRBJ2-3; no definite D call. V gave up 1 base and J gave up 3 bases, with 11 bases separating them. The germline V gene encodes CDR1 SGHTA and CDR2 FQGNSA. The CDR3 has 15 amino acids. CDR3 sequence: CASSLVRIRTDTQYF. In DNA form, the CDR3 reads TGTGCCAGCAGCTTAGTGCGTATTAGGACAGATACGCAGTATTTT. The variable domain in full, completed from reference TRBV7-2 and TRBJ2-3, reads GAGVSQSPSNKVTEKGKDVELRCDPISGHTALYWYRQSLGQGLEFLIYFQGNSAPDKSGLPSDRFSAERTGGSVSTLTIQRTQQEDSAVYLCASSLVRIRTDTQYFGPGTRLTVL.

The chain links TRBV28 to TRBJ2-5; perhaps TRBD1 as D (6 bases). V was clipped by 2 bases and J by 4 bases, with 14 bases between them. This CDR3 has 15 amino acids. CDR1 and CDR2 from the germline V gene are MDHEN and SYDVKM. In nucleotides, the CDR3 is TGTGCCAGCAGTTTAACGGGACACCGGGGAGAGACCCAGTACTTC. Translation: CASSLTGHRGETQYF. The variable domain in full, completed from reference TRBV28 and TRBJ2-5, reads DVKVTQSSRYLVKRTGEKVFLECVQDMDHENMFWYRQDPGLGLRLIYFSYDVKMKEKGDIPEGYSVSREKKERFSLILESASTNQTSMYLCASSLTGHRGETQYFGPGTRLLVL.

The rearrangement uses TRBV6-6 and TRBJ2-3; TRBD2 is a possible D gene (6 bases). This CDR3 contains 16 residues. Germline V gene data show CDR1 as MNHNY and CDR2 as SVGAGI (reference sequence). Trimming stripped 2 bases from V and 5 bases from J, with 17 bases between. The CDR3 spells CASSYLPGRQEDTQYF. CDR3 sequence (DNA): TGTGCCAGCAGTTACCTACCTGGGAGGCAAGAAGATACGCAGTATTTT.

The chain joins TRBV4-1 to TRBJ1-2; a weak D match, TRBD1 (6 bases). The length of the CDR3 is 15 residues. Trimming took 2 bases from V and 1 from J, leaving 11 bases between them. Germline V lookup: CDR1 MGHRA, CDR2 YSYEKL. In DNA, the CDR3 is TGCGCCAGCAGCCAATCCATGGACAGTAACTATGGCTACACCTTC. This sequence encodes CASSQSMDSNYGYTF.

This clone has more than one count but fewer than ten. The genes are TRBV6-1 and TRBJ1-2, with 9 bases aligning to TRBD1. CDR3 length: 13 amino acids. Trimming took 8 bases from V and 7 from J; bases not matched to a gene: 8. Germline CDR1 MNHNS, CDR2 SASEGT. The CDR3 region has the DNA TGTGCCAGCGATTGGACAGGGGCGGCTGGCTACACCTTC. Its translation: CASDWTGAAGYTF.

This chain connects TRBV6-4 to TRBJ2-3; D tentatively fits TRBD1 or TRBD2 (6 bases each). This CDR3 has 17 amino acids. Deletions cut 3 bases from V and 3 bases from J, with 19 bases between. Germline V lookup: CDR1 MRHNA, CDR2 SNTAGT. Here the CDR3 reads CASSEWGAGWETDTQYF. The CDR3 region has the DNA TGTGCCAGCAGTGAATGGGGGGCGGGTTGGGAAACAGATACGCAGTATTTT.

J is TRBJ2-7 and V is TRBV21-1. TRBV21-1 is noted as a pseudogene. This CDR3 has 14 amino acids. Here the CDR3 DNA reads TGTGCCAGCAGCAAAGGACGGGACCACTACGAGCAGTACTTC. Encoded protein: CASSKGRDHYEQYF.

The CDR3, as DNA: TGCGCCAGCACCCTGAGGGCAGGGACGGGCTATGGCTACACCTTC. It is translated as CASTLRAGTGYGYTF. The chain employs TRBV5-1 and TRBJ1-2; tentative D call: TRBD1 (5 bases). V was pared by 6 bases and J by 4 bases, with 19 bases between. Germline V gives CDR1 SGHRS, CDR2 YFSETQ. The CDR3 spans 15 residues.

The rearrangement joins TRBV5-6 to TRBJ1-2, with no clear D. The CDR3 is 15 amino acids. CDR1 is SGHDT, CDR2 YYEEEE, per germline. Trimming removed 4 bases at V and 4 bases at J, with 17 bases between. CDR3 protein: CASSPGPAGSYGYTF. For the CDR3, the DNA is TGTGCCAGCAGCCCCGGGCCGGCGGGGAGCTATGGCTACACCTTC.

This clone was recorded once. This sequence joins TRBV12-5 and TRBJ2-3; D gene ambiguous. Germline V gene sequence: CDR1 LGHNT, CDR2 FRNRAP. The CDR3 covers 17 residues. V lost 1 base and J lost 0, with 14 bases in between. CDR3 protein: CASGLALGVRSTDTQYF. The CDR3 DNA follows: TGTGCTAGTGGTTTGGCCCTTGGGGTAAGGAGCACAGATACGCAGTATTTT.

The V and J genes are TRBV7-9 and TRBJ1-5; the match to TRBD1 covers 10 bases. The CDR3 is 15 amino acids. The germline gives CDR1 SEHNR, CDR2 FQNEAQ (reference sequence). The junction had 6 bases not matched to a gene; V was cut back by 3 bases and J by 7 bases. The chain's CDR3 is CASSFTGTGEQPQHF. As DNA, the CDR3 is TGTGCCAGCAGCTTTACCGGGACAGGGGAACAGCCCCAGCATTTT. The full variable domain, with the rest looked up from reference TRBV7-9 and TRBJ1-5, is DTGVSQNPRHKITKRGQNVTFRCDPISEHNRLYWYRQTLGQGPEFLTYFQNEAQLEKSRLLSDRFSAERPKGSFSTLEIQRTEQGDSAMYLCASSFTGTGEQPQHFGDGTRLSIL.

The rearrangement links TRBV5-4 to TRBJ2-5; D is perhaps TRBD2 (7 bases). The DNA end favors TRBJ2-7, so the J call may be wrong. The CDR3 covers 17 residues. Looked up from germline, CDR1 is SGHNT and CDR2 is YYREEE (reference sequence). The CDR3 DNA reads TGTGCCAGCAGCCCTTCGAGCGGGACATACTTCGGCTCCGAGCAGTACTTC. It yields the protein CASSPSSGTYFGSEQYF.

The chain carries TRBV5-1 and TRBJ1-2, with D unclear. CDR1 SGHRS and CDR2 YFSETQ come from the germline V gene. CDR3 length: 13 residues. V lost 1 base and J lost 3, with 7 bases in between. Here the CDR3 reads CASSLTGDYGYTF. The CDR3 DNA reads as TGCGCCAGCAGCTTGACTGGGGACTATGGCTACACCTTC.

The chain recombines TRBV28 with TRBJ2-7; D remains unclear. Germline loops: CDR1 MDHEN, CDR2 SYDVKM. V was clipped by 5 bases and J by 0 bases, with 8 bases between them. The CDR3 sequence is 13 residues long. CDR3 region: CASSTADSYEQYF. CDR3 in DNA: TGTGCCAGCAGTACGGCAGACTCCTACGAGCAGTACTTC. Drawing the rest from reference TRBV28 and TRBJ2-7, the complete variable domain is DVKVTQSSRYLVKRTGEKVFLECVQDMDHENMFWYRQDPGLGLRLIYFSYDVKMKEKGDIPEGYSVSREKKERFSLILESASTNQTSMYLCASSTADSYEQYFGPGTRLTVT.

The chain joins TRBV9 to TRBJ2-7; the match to TRBD1 covers 7 bases. CDR3 length: 14 residues. The V gene end was trimmed by 4 bases and the J gene end by 5 bases; junction bases not matched to a gene: 9. Per germline, CDR1 SGDLS and CDR2 YYNGEE. The CDR3 DNA reads as TGTGCCAGCAGCTCGACAGGGAGTTCTAACGAGCAGTACTTC. It yields the protein CASSSTGSSNEQYF. The whole variable domain, remainder taken from reference TRBV9 and TRBJ2-7, is DSGVTQTPKHLITATGQRVTLRCSPRSGDLSVYWYQQSLDQGLQFLIQYYNGEERAKGNILERFSAQQFPDLHSELNLSSLELGDSALYFCASSSTGSSNEQYFGPGTRLTVT.

V usage is TRBV5-4 and J usage is TRBJ2-1, with D hard to call. With 6 bases removed from V and 4 bases from J, the gap between germline ends came to 5 bases. The CDR3 loop spans 11 amino acids. Germline V CDR1 and CDR2: SGHNT, YYREEE (reference sequence). CDR3 residues: CASISYNEQFF. The CDR3 nucleotides read TGTGCCAGCATAAGTTACAATGAGCAGTTCTTC.

The gene calls are TRBV5-4 and TRBJ1-1; 7 bases map to TRBD1. The V and J ends lost 4 bases and 4 bases, in that order; junction bases with no gene match: 7. Germline V gene lookup returns CDR1 SGHNT and CDR2 YYREEE (reference sequence). This CDR3 comprises 14 residues. The CDR3 loop is CASSTNYRGTEAFF. CDR3 sequence (DNA): TGTGCCAGCAGCACCAATTACAGGGGCACTGAAGCTTTCTTT.

The CDR3 nucleotides are TGTGCCAGCTCACCATACTCTGGACAGGGTGCCTATGGCTACACCTTC. Its translation is CASSPYSGQGAYGYTF. The rearrangement uses TRBV18 and TRBJ1-2, with 8 bases matching TRBD1. The CDR3 spans 16 residues. The V gene's germline CDR1 is KGHSH and CDR2 LQKENI. V shed 2 bases, J shed 4 bases, and the junction held 9 bases outside the gene matches.

This chain uses TRBV4-3 with TRBJ1-5; the D is unclear. V was cut by 4 bases and J by 7 bases, with 11 bases left in between. Germline lookup yields CDR1 LGHNA and CDR2 YSLEER. The CDR3 length is 13 residues. CDR3 nucleotide sequence: TGCGCCAGCAGCCCTGGGGTAGCCCAGCCCCAGCATTTT. Amino acids: CASSPGVAQPQHF.

Comments on this clone: Germline is not matched at one junction end, which may reflect a read error. The chain recombines TRBV4-1 with TRBJ2-3; D unclear. Germline loops: CDR1 MGHRA, CDR2 YSYEKL. The CDR3 contains 13 residues. The DNA for the CDR3 is TGCGCCAGCAGCCAAGTCGACGTGGCTACGGAGTATTTT. Protein product: CASSQVDVATEYF.

The chain has TRBV6-1 and TRBJ2-3; weak D call: TRBD2 (6 bases). CDR1 MNHNS and CDR2 SASEGT come from the germline V gene. There are 13 residues in the CDR3. V was cut by 6 bases and J by 8 bases, with 15 bases left in between. CDR3 bases: TGTGCCAGCAGCGGGACTCCAGAAGGTACGCAGTATTTT. Protein: CASSGTPEGTQYF.

This chain connects TRBV21-1 to TRBJ2-1; the DNA was not compared with TRBD2, the D call given in the table. TRBV21-1 is designated a pseudogene. The CDR3 loop spans 15 amino acids. The CDR3 sequence: CASKRLAGASNEQFF. CDR3 sequence (DNA): TGTGCCAGCAAGAGGCTAGCGGGAGCTTCCAATGAGCAGTTCTTC.

This clone was seen only once. This rearrangement joins TRBV25-1 to TRBJ2-2; 9 positions agree with TRBD1. The V gene's germline CDR1 is MGHDK and CDR2 SYGVNS. V shed 8 bases and J 5 bases; nucleotides not matched to a gene: 9. This CDR3 spans 15 amino acids. The CDR3 DNA reads as TGTGCCAGCGGAACCCGGGACAGGGCTACCGGGGAGCTGTTTTTT. Its protein product is CASGTRDRATGELFF.